This T cell receptor (beta chain) was captured by sequencing in a study of tumor and adjacent non-tumor tissue in lung cancer. Study background: The patients, 10 to 11 men and roughly 5 women, were roughly 30 to 80 with stage I to III disease.

A modified ARM-PCR protocol with three rounds of nested PCR amplified TCRbeta. TCRdb recomputed calls from the multiplex PCR reads with MiXCR, one row per CDR3 protein. The sample holds 90,000 to 130,000 distinct CDR3 sequences, about 87% seen once. This sample's RNA came from whole unsorted tissue. This clonotype was recorded once. Trimming took 1 base from V and 15 from J, leaving 11 bases between them. From germline, CDR1 is MNHEY and CDR2 SVGEGT. The CDR3 is 11 amino acids. The chain has TRBV6-2 or TRBV6-3 and TRBJ2-3; D is unresolved. The sequenced sample consisted of lung tumor tissue. The TCR sequence derives from a man in his 70s with non-small cell lung cancer. CDR3 bases: TGTGCCAGCAGTTACTTGGATATGCAATATTTT. It yields the protein CASSYLDMQYF.